This T cell receptor beta chain was documented in a study of TIL therapy for anti-PD-1-resistant metastatic lung cancer. Study-wide background: Tumors had a median PD-L1 proportion score of roughly 5.7%.

A remark on this clone: Antigen unknown.

Time point noted: pre-treatment sample, taken before nivolumab and TIL therapy. Sequencing used immunoSEQ v3. The repertoire was sequenced with immunoSEQ multiplex PCR; TCRdb's copy has only in-frame clones and lacks some. The sample yields 16,000 or so clones, over 70% seen once. Points from the study as a whole: This highly selected cohort may not generalize to typical lung cancer patients.

The source material was blood, sampled at baseline. The sequence came from a person aged 25-85 years with non-small cell lung cancer.

CDR3 loop: CASGGRSSTDTQYF. The CDR3 DNA is TGTGCCAGCGGGGGCAGGTCTAGCACAGATACGCAGTATTTT. The chain recombines TRBV7-8 with TRBJ2-3; D is perhaps TRBD1 (6 bases). Germline-derived CDR1 and CDR2 are SGHVS and FQNEAQ. This CDR3 is 14 amino acids long. Trimming pared 8 bases from V and 0 bases from J, leaving 12 bases between.